The rows below give T cell receptor beta chains drawn from one sample of a study of high-grade serous ovarian cancer treatment subgroups. The table came from immunoSEQ multiplex PCR; TCRdb's copy has only in-frame clones and leaves some out. The sample consists of 30,000 or so clones, 84% of them appearing once. Material: tumor tissue. These receptors were taken from a human donor with high-grade serous ovarian cancer. Both conserved end residues are part of each CDR3. Fields, in order: CDR3 protein, CDR3 DNA, clone size, D gene, V gene, J gene. A D gene is named only where the DNA matches it firmly. Clone size is shown for a subset of rows, as once, few, many or a class of expanded clone.

CDR3aa: CASSLSQETQYF
CDR3nt: TGCGCCAGCAGCTTGAGCCAAGAGACCCAGTACTTC
abundance: NA
d_gene: NA
v_gene: TRBV5-1
j_gene: TRBJ2-5

CDR3aa: CASSAGLAGAYEQYF
CDR3nt: TGTGCCAGCAGCGCCGGACTAGCGGGAGCCTACGAGCAGTACTTC
abundance: NA
d_gene: TRBD2
v_gene: TRBV11-2
j_gene: TRBJ2-7

CDR3aa: CSVPGQGNRITEAFF
CDR3nt: TGCAGCGTTCCGGGACAGGGTAATCGAATCACTGAAGCTTTCTTT
abundance: few
d_gene: TRBD1
v_gene: TRBV29-1
j_gene: TRBJ1-1

CDR3aa: CAWSPANTEAFF
CDR3nt: TGTGCCTGGAGTCCGGCGAACACTGAAGCTTTCTTT
abundance: NA
d_gene: NA
v_gene: TRBV30
j_gene: TRBJ1-1

CDR3aa: CASSLRETQYF
CDR3nt: TGCGCCAGCAGCTTGCGGGAGACCCAGTACTTC
abundance: NA
d_gene: NA
v_gene: TRBV5-1
j_gene: TRBJ2-5

CDR3aa: CASTGTSYEQYF
CDR3nt: TGTGCCAGCACCGGGACCTCCTACGAGCAGTACTTC
abundance: NA
d_gene: NA
v_gene: TRBV2
j_gene: TRBJ2-7

CDR3aa: CASSVLGSASDEQFF
CDR3nt: TGTGCCAGCAGTGTTCTGGGATCAGCAAGCGATGAGCAGTTCTTC
abundance: once
d_gene: NA
v_gene: TRBV2
j_gene: TRBJ2-1

CDR3aa: CASTDMGGQPQHF
CDR3nt: TGTGCCAGTACCGACATGGGAGGGCAGCCCCAGCATTTT
abundance: NA
d_gene: NA
v_gene: TRBV19
j_gene: TRBJ1-5

CDR3aa: CASSQDSGSRDTQYF
CDR3nt: TGTGCCAGCAGCCAAGACTCCGGATCAAGAGATACGCAGTATTTT
abundance: once
d_gene: NA
v_gene: TRBV4-2
j_gene: TRBJ2-3

CDR3aa: CSVEPNGDTQYF
CDR3nt: TGCAGCGTTGAACCCAACGGGGATACGCAGTATTTT
abundance: NA
d_gene: NA
v_gene: TRBV29-1
j_gene: TRBJ2-3

CDR3aa: CASSFPRGEPQHF
CDR3nt: TGTGCCAGCAGTTTTCCCCGGGGGGAGCCCCAGCATTTT
abundance: once
d_gene: NA
v_gene: TRBV28
j_gene: TRBJ1-5

CDR3aa: CASRGDTQIGELFF
CDR3nt: TGTGCCAGCAGAGGTGACACCCAGATCGGGGAGCTGTTTTTT
abundance: NA
d_gene: NA
v_gene: TRBV2
j_gene: TRBJ2-2

CDR3aa: CASSRGTSGRQETQYF
CDR3nt: TGTGCCAGCAGCCGGGGAACTAGCGGGCGCCAAGAGACCCAGTACTTC
abundance: NA
d_gene: TRBD2
v_gene: TRBV11-3
j_gene: TRBJ2-5

CDR3aa: CASSMVAAETQYF
CDR3nt: TGTGCCAGTAGTATGGTAGCGGCGGAGACCCAGTACTTC
abundance: NA
d_gene: NA
v_gene: TRBV19
j_gene: TRBJ2-5

CDR3aa: CASSRRADGNTEAFF
CDR3nt: TGTGCCAGCAGCCGGCGGGCGGACGGGAACACTGAAGCTTTCTTT
abundance: NA
d_gene: NA
v_gene: TRBV7-9
j_gene: TRBJ1-1

CDR3aa: CASSQDQAGRHSGNTIYF
CDR3nt: TGCGCCAGCAGCCAAGATCAAGCGGGCAGGCACTCTGGAAACACCATATATTTT
abundance: NA
d_gene: NA
v_gene: TRBV4-1
j_gene: TRBJ1-3

CDR3aa: CASSWGGKPQHF
CDR3nt: TGTGCCAGCTCCTGGGGCGGGAAGCCCCAGCATTTT
abundance: NA
d_gene: NA
v_gene: TRBV28
j_gene: TRBJ1-5

CDR3aa: CASSSEVSPIGNTIYF
CDR3nt: TGTGCCAGCAGCTCGGAGGTCTCCCCAATTGGAAACACCATATATTTT
abundance: NA
d_gene: NA
v_gene: TRBV9
j_gene: TRBJ1-3

CDR3aa: CASRISGGTGDEKLFF
CDR3nt: TGTGCCAGCAGGATCTCCGGCGGGACAGGGGATGAAAAACTGTTTTTT
abundance: NA
d_gene: TRBD1
v_gene: TRBV2
j_gene: TRBJ1-4

CDR3aa: CASSQGGRNTDTQYF
CDR3nt: TGTGCCAGCAGCCAGGGCGGGCGCAACACAGATACGCAGTATTTT
abundance: NA
d_gene: NA
v_gene: TRBV7-9
j_gene: TRBJ2-3

CDR3aa: CASRGQGKTGYTF
CDR3nt: TGTGCCAGCAGGGGACAGGGGAAAACGGGCTACACCTTC
abundance: NA
d_gene: TRBD1
v_gene: TRBV28
j_gene: TRBJ1-2

CDR3aa: CASSETGRKGSPLHF
CDR3nt: TGTGCCAGCAGTGAAACAGGGCGAAAGGGTTCACCCCTCCACTTT
abundance: NA
d_gene: NA
v_gene: TRBV2
j_gene: TRBJ1-6

CDR3aa: CASSLRLAGLGETQYF
CDR3nt: TGCGCCAGCAGCTTGCGGCTAGCGGGATTAGGAGAGACCCAGTACTTC
abundance: NA
d_gene: TRBD2
v_gene: TRBV5-1
j_gene: TRBJ2-5

CDR3aa: CASSIEEEGQFF
CDR3nt: TGTGCCAGTAGTATAGAAGAGGAAGGGCAGTTCTTC
abundance: NA
d_gene: NA
v_gene: TRBV19
j_gene: TRBJ2-1

CDR3aa: CASSLDRTDNTQYF
CDR3nt: TGTGCCAGCAGCTTAGATCGGACGGACAATACGCAGTATTTT
abundance: NA
d_gene: NA
v_gene: TRBV11-3
j_gene: TRBJ2-3

CDR3aa: CASSIGVVYGYTF
CDR3nt: TGTGCCAGTAGTATCGGGGTTGTCTATGGCTACACCTTC
abundance: NA
d_gene: NA
v_gene: TRBV19
j_gene: TRBJ1-2

CDR3aa: CASRKTSGALETQYF
CDR3nt: TGTGCCAGCAGGAAGACTAGCGGGGCCTTAGAGACCCAGTACTTC
abundance: NA
d_gene: TRBD2
v_gene: TRBV25-1
j_gene: TRBJ2-5

CDR3aa: CASSYSRGYEQYF
CDR3nt: TGTGCCAGCAGTTACTCACGGGGCTACGAGCAGTACTTC
abundance: NA
d_gene: NA
v_gene: TRBV6-6
j_gene: TRBJ2-7

CDR3aa: CSVEKVNEKLFF
CDR3nt: TGCAGCGTTGAGAAGGTAAATGAAAAACTGTTTTTT
abundance: few
d_gene: NA
v_gene: TRBV29-1
j_gene: TRBJ1-4

CDR3aa: CASSLGVAGDDNEQFF
CDR3nt: TGTGCCAGCAGCTTGGGAGTAGCGGGAGACGACAATGAGCAGTTCTTC
abundance: few
d_gene: TRBD2
v_gene: TRBV5-6
j_gene: TRBJ2-1

CDR3aa: CASSLGSGDNYGYTF
CDR3nt: TGTGCCAGCAGCTTAGGCAGTGGGGATAACTATGGCTACACCTTC
abundance: NA
d_gene: NA
v_gene: TRBV7-2
j_gene: TRBJ1-2

CDR3aa: CAFGRGWPTEQFF
CDR3nt: TGTGCCTTTGGGCGGGGGTGGCCTACTGAGCAGTTCTTC
abundance: few
d_gene: TRBD2
v_gene: TRBV30
j_gene: TRBJ2-1

CDR3aa: CASRAGPPGELFF
CDR3nt: TGTGCCAGCAGAGCCGGGCCGCCCGGGGAGCTGTTTTTT
abundance: NA
d_gene: NA
v_gene: TRBV6-5
j_gene: TRBJ2-2

CDR3aa: CASSGNRVGTSYNEQFF
CDR3nt: TGTGCCAGCAGCGGAAACAGGGTAGGGACCTCCTACAATGAGCAGTTCTTC
abundance: NA
d_gene: NA
v_gene: TRBV5-6
j_gene: TRBJ2-1

CDR3aa: CASRQGRGYEQYF
CDR3nt: TGTGCCAGCAGGCAGGGAAGGGGTTACGAGCAGTACTTC
abundance: NA
d_gene: NA
v_gene: TRBV2
j_gene: TRBJ2-7

CDR3aa: CASRPTSGGTYEQYF
CDR3nt: TGTGCCAGCAGACCCACTAGCGGGGGTACCTACGAGCAGTACTTC
abundance: NA
d_gene: TRBD2
v_gene: TRBV6-1
j_gene: TRBJ2-7

CDR3aa: CASSLQENEQFF
CDR3nt: TGTGCCAGCTCACTACAGGAAAATGAGCAGTTCTTC
abundance: NA
d_gene: NA
v_gene: TRBV18
j_gene: TRBJ2-1

CDR3aa: CASSIKAGVYTGELFF
CDR3nt: TGTGCCAGTAGTATCAAAGCGGGAGTGTACACCGGGGAGCTGTTTTTT
abundance: NA
d_gene: TRBD2
v_gene: TRBV19
j_gene: TRBJ2-2

CDR3aa: CASIPLGQGGYTF
CDR3nt: TGTGCCAGCATCCCACTGGGGCAGGGCGGCTACACCTTC
abundance: NA
d_gene: NA
v_gene: TRBV28
j_gene: TRBJ1-2

CDR3aa: CASTRSGINYGYTF
CDR3nt: TGTGCCAGCACCCGATCGGGCATAAACTATGGCTACACCTTC
abundance: once
d_gene: NA
v_gene: TRBV28
j_gene: TRBJ1-2

CDR3aa: CASSRQGGASSGANVLTF
CDR3nt: TGTGCCAGCAGCCGACAGGGTGGGGCAAGCTCTGGGGCCAACGTCCTGACTTTC
abundance: NA
d_gene: TRBD1
v_gene: TRBV2
j_gene: TRBJ2-6

CDR3aa: CASSSSGKEAGNTIYF
CDR3nt: TGTGCCAGCAGCTCCAGCGGGAAAGAGGCTGGAAACACCATATATTTT
abundance: NA
d_gene: NA
v_gene: TRBV7-9
j_gene: TRBJ1-3

CDR3aa: CASRSDGGYEQYF
CDR3nt: TGCGCCAGTCGTTCAGATGGGGGGTACGAGCAGTACTTC
abundance: NA
d_gene: NA
v_gene: TRBV5-1
j_gene: TRBJ2-7

CDR3aa: CASSIETSDYEQYF
CDR3nt: TGTGCCAGCAGCATAGAGACTAGTGACTACGAGCAGTACTTC
abundance: NA
d_gene: NA
v_gene: TRBV7-8
j_gene: TRBJ2-7

CDR3aa: CASSARDRGRHEQFF
CDR3nt: TGTGCCAGCAGCGCGAGGGACAGGGGGAGACATGAGCAGTTCTTC
abundance: NA
d_gene: TRBD1
v_gene: TRBV11-2
j_gene: TRBJ2-1

CDR3aa: CASTKRRPGQGYGYTF
CDR3nt: TGTGCCAGCACCAAGAGGCGGCCGGGACAGGGGTATGGCTACACCTTC
abundance: NA
d_gene: TRBD1
v_gene: TRBV6-6
j_gene: TRBJ1-2

CDR3aa: CASSFSAGGYNEQFF
CDR3nt: TGCGCCAGCAGCTTCTCCGCGGGAGGGTACAATGAGCAGTTCTTC
abundance: NA
d_gene: TRBD2
v_gene: TRBV5-1
j_gene: TRBJ2-1

CDR3aa: CASALQRGLGNEQFF
CDR3nt: TGTGCCAGCGCGCTGCAGCGGGGGCTAGGAAATGAGCAGTTCTTC
abundance: few
d_gene: TRBD2
v_gene: TRBV27
j_gene: TRBJ2-1

CDR3aa: CASSLHPLWQPQHF
CDR3nt: TGCGCCAGCAGTCTGCATCCCTTATGGCAGCCCCAGCATTTT
abundance: few
d_gene: NA
v_gene: TRBV23-1
j_gene: TRBJ1-5